The T cell receptor beta chain under discussion was sequenced for a study of beta chain features in type 1 diabetes. Overall study results and limits: Because the template was cDNA, high-expressing cells might be over-represented.

A word on this clone: Antigen specificity is unknown.

The germline V and J ends were trimmed by 1 base and 5 bases, with 15 bases remaining between them. The germline V gene has CDR1 MDHEN and CDR2 SYDVKM. The CDR3 has 16 residues. The whole isolated RNA underwent reverse transcription, so sequencing captured expressed TCRB transcripts. Assay used: immunoSEQ multiplex PCR; TCRdb lists only in-frame clones, some missing. Altogether fewer than 550,000 clones are present, about an eighth being singletons, with the ten largest covering approximately 0.045%. The sequence was collected from a woman in her late teens or twenties in good health. The sample comprised naive CD4+ T cells from blood. The chain couples TRBV28 to TRBJ1-5, with no clear D. The CDR3 reads CASSLSRGPGHQPQHF. The CDR3 DNA sequence: TGTGCCAGCAGTTTATCCCGCGGGCCGGGTCATCAGCCCCAGCATTTT.